The 13 T cell receptor beta chains below come from one sample, sequenced in a study of beta chain features in type 1 diabetes. Sequenced material consisted of expressed TCRB transcripts (all of the isolated RNA was reverse transcribed). TCRdb keeps only in-frame clones here, not all; method: immunoSEQ multiplex PCR. The sample shows about 330,000 clones, roughly 11% of them seen only once. The sequenced sample was naive CD4+ T cells from blood. These receptors originate from a woman in her thirties in good health.

The chain joins TRBV7-2 to TRBJ2-3; D gene unclear. Trimming cost V 2 bases and J 3 bases, with 9 bases left between them. Germline V gene lookup returns CDR1 SGHTA and CDR2 FQGNSA. CDR3 length: 14 residues. CDR3 nucleotide sequence: TGTGCCAGCAGCTTACGGCAGACTACAGATACGCAGTATTTT. Encoded protein: CASSLRQTTDTQYF.

This clone was detected a few times. This sequence joins TRBV30 and TRBJ2-4; D perhaps matches TRBD1 (5 bases). V was trimmed by 1 base and J by 5 bases, leaving 15 bases between them. The V gene's germline CDR1 is GTSNPN and CDR2 SVGIG (reference sequence). The CDR3 contains 15 residues. CDR3 bases: TGTGCCTGGAGTGAAGGGGCGATTATGCAAAACATTCAGTACTTC. As protein: CAWSEGAIMQNIQYF.

This clone was found a few times. This chain links TRBV9 with TRBJ2-3; 9 bases line up with TRBD2. The V gene's germline CDR1 is SGDLS and CDR2 YYNGEE. V was pared by 0 bases and J by 6 bases, with 11 bases of the junction left unmatched. CDR3 size: 17 residues. CDR3 loop: CASSVGGAGGPWDTQYF. The CDR3 nucleotides read TGTGCCAGCAGCGTAGGAGGAGCGGGAGGCCCCTGGGATACGCAGTATTTT. The whole variable domain, filled in from reference TRBV9 and TRBJ2-3, reads DSGVTQTPKHLITATGQRVTLRCSPRSGDLSVYWYQQSLDQGLQFLIQYYNGEERAKGNILERFSAQQFPDLHSELNLSSLELGDSALYFCASSVGGAGGPWDTQYFGPGTRLTVL.

This rearrangement joins TRBV29-1 to TRBJ2-7; TRBD1 matches at 9 bases. CDR1 and CDR2 from the germline V gene are SQVTM and ANQGSEA. V shed 4 bases, J shed 1 base, and the junction held 17 bases outside the gene matches. This CDR3 spans 18 amino acids. Here the CDR3 reads CSVVYPRTRDRVSYEQYF. CDR3 coding DNA: TGCAGCGTTGTCTACCCCCGAACCAGGGACAGGGTGTCCTACGAGCAGTACTTC.

The rearrangement joins TRBV28 to TRBJ2-1; no firm D call. Germline CDR1 and CDR2: MDHEN and SYDVKM. This CDR3 contains 13 residues. V gave up 0 bases and J gave up 7 bases, with 7 bases separating them. CDR3: CASSLWTRNEQFF. The CDR3 coding sequence is TGTGCCAGCAGTTTATGGACTCGGAATGAGCAGTTCTTC.

This clone was detected only a few times. The chain is built from TRBV18 and TRBJ2-4; 9 nucleotides align to TRBD1. The CDR3 contains 17 residues. Unmatched junction bases numbered 6, after V lost 3 bases and J lost 0 bases. The germline CDR1 and CDR2 sequences are KGHSH and LQKENI. The CDR3 is CASSPPTGGQAKNIQYF. CDR3 sequence (DNA): TGTGCCAGCTCACCGCCAACAGGGGGCCAAGCCAAAAACATTCAGTACTTC.

In its sample, this clone was seen once. The chain uses TRBV18 and TRBJ2-7; 12 bases agree with TRBD2. The CDR3 runs to 18 residues. Germline values: CDR1 KGHSH, CDR2 LQKENI. With 1 base clipped from V and 1 base from J, the junction kept 8 bases outside the gene matches. CDR3 protein: CASSPLPPTSGGSYEQYF. The CDR3 bases are TGTGCCAGCTCACCACTTCCCCCGACTAGCGGGGGATCCTACGAGCAGTACTTC. The full variable domain, in which reference TRBV18 and TRBJ2-7 provide the parts outside the CDR3, is NAGVMQNPRHLVRRRGQEARLRCSPMKGHSHVYWYRQLPEEGLKFMVYLQKENIIDESGMPKERFSAEFPKEGPSILRIQQVVRGDSAAYFCASSPLPPTSGGSYEQYFGPGTRLTVT.

This clone was seen more than once but under ten times. The rearrangement uses TRBV7-9 and TRBJ2-5; 7 nucleotides line up with TRBD2. V shed 4 bases, J shed 5 bases, and the junction held 7 bases outside the gene matches. Germline lookup yields CDR1 SEHNR and CDR2 FQNEAQ (reference sequence). The CDR3 is 14 amino acids. CDR3 nucleotide sequence: TGTGCCAGCAGCTCTGGACTAGTCGGGGAGACCCAGTACTTC. Protein sequence: CASSSGLVGETQYF.

This clone has a handful of counts. The rearrangement joins TRBV7-3 to TRBJ2-1; D is unresolved. The germline V and J ends were trimmed by 4 bases and 7 bases, with 20 bases remaining between them. The germline gives CDR1 SGHTA, CDR2 FQGTGA. This CDR3 comprises 16 residues. The CDR3 is CASSSHLRPTMNEQFF. The CDR3 DNA reads TGTGCCAGCAGCTCTCATCTTCGCCCCACTATGAATGAGCAGTTCTTC. The entire variable domain, with the rest obtained from reference TRBV7-3 and TRBJ2-1, is as follows: GAGVSQTPSNKVTEKGKYVELRCDPISGHTALYWYRQSLGQGPEFLIYFQGTGAADDSGLPNDRFFAVRPEGSVSTLKIQRTERGDSAVYLCASSSHLRPTMNEQFFGPGTRLTVL.

This clone was observed a handful of times. The chain is built from TRBV5-4 and TRBJ2-6; D uncertain. Germline values: CDR1 SGHNT, CDR2 YYREEE (reference sequence). Trimming took off 2 bases at V and 1 base at J, with 13 bases between the two ends. This CDR3 region has 17 residues. The CDR3 region has the DNA TGTGCCAGCAGCTTAGTTCCGACAAGGTCTGGGGCCAACGTCCTGACTTTC. Amino acids: CASSLVPTRSGANVLTF.

The chain joins TRBV30 to TRBJ2-1; 8 bases are shared with TRBD2. CDR1 and CDR2 from the germline V gene are GTSNPN and SVGIG (reference sequence). The CDR3 contains 14 residues. V lost 2 bases and J lost 8; bases outside the gene matches: 8. In nucleotides, the CDR3 is TGTGCCTGGAGTCGGGGTAGCGGGAAGGATGAGCAGTTCTTC. This codes for CAWSRGSGKDEQFF.

The chain joins TRBV5-7 to TRBJ1-1; tentative D call: TRBD1 (5 bases). TRBV5-7 is given ORF status, its function remaining uncertain. CDR3 length: 13 residues. The V end was cut by 4 bases, the J end by 8 bases, with 15 bases between. The CDR3: CASSNGWTREAFF. The DNA of the CDR3 is TGTGCCAGCAGCAACGGGTGGACACGGGAAGCTTTCTTT.

The sample holds a few counts of this clone. Distinct nucleotide sequences in the sample also encode this CDR3. V usage is TRBV15 and J usage is TRBJ2-5; a weak D match, TRBD1 (5 bases). Trimming took off 0 bases at V and 5 bases at J, with 7 bases between the two ends. Germline V lookup: CDR1 LNHNV, CDR2 YYDKDF (reference sequence). This CDR3 comprises 13 residues. CDR3 loop: CATSRDPGETQYF. The CDR3 DNA sequence: TGTGCCACCAGCAGAGACCCAGGGGAGACCCAGTACTTC.